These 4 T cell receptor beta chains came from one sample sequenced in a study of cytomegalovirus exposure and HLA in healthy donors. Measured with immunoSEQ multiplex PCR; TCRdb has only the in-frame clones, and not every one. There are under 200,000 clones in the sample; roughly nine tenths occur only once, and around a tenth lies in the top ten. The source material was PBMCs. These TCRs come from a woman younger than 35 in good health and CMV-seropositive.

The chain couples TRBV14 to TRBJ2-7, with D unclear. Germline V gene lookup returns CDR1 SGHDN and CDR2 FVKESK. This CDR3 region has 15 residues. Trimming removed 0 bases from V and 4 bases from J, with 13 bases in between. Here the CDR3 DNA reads TGTGCCAGCAGCCAAGATTCCGGATCCAGGTACGAGCAGTACTTC. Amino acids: CASSQDSGSRYEQYF.

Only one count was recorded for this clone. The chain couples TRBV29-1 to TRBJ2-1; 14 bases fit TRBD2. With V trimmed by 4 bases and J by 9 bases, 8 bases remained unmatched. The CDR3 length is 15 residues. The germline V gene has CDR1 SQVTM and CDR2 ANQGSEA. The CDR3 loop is CSVGVGTSGSGEQFF. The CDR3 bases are TGCAGCGTTGGAGTGGGGACTAGCGGGAGCGGTGAGCAGTTCTTC.

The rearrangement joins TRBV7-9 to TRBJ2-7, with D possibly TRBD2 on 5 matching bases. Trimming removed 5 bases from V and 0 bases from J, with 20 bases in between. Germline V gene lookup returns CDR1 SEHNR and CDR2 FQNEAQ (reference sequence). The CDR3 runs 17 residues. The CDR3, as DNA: TGTGCCAGCAGCCCGGCTTGGATCGGGGTATCCTCCTACGAGCAGTACTTC. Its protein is CASSPAWIGVSSYEQYF.

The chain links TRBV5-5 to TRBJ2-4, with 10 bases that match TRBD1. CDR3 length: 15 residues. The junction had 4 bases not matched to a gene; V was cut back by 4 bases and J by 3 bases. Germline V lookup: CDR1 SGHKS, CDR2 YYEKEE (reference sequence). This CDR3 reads CASSEWTGGKNIQYF. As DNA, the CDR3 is TGTGCCAGCAGCGAATGGACAGGGGGCAAAAACATTCAGTACTTC.